This paragraph covers one TCR beta chain sequence. Antigen unknown. This sample is drawn from a study of T cells after yellow fever vaccination. Study overall: Low-cell-number fractions were prepared with SMART-Seq v4 Ultra Low Input. Study-level findings and limits: One caveat is that FACS-sorted repertoires could contain abundant clonotypes contaminating from the bulk population.

Germline values: CDR1 MNHEY, CDR2 SMNVEV (reference sequence). The CDR3 has 14 residues. The V gene end was trimmed by 7 bases and the J gene end by 4 bases; junction bases not matched to a gene: 3. MiXCR, run by TCRdb on the 5' RACE reads, gives a single entry per CDR3 protein. The repertoire has 450,000 to 550,000 distinct CDR3 sequences, around 21% of them found once; the top ten carry 13% to 15%. Sequencing used PBMCs, obtained 15 days after the yellow fever booster vaccination. This TCR was recovered from a young man who received the YFV17D yellow fever vaccine. This sequence joins TRBV27 and TRBJ2-5; 13 positions match TRBD2. CDR3 DNA: TGTGCCAGCAAAAGGACTAGCGGGAGAGAGACCCAGTACTTC. It encodes CASKRTSGRETQYF.